This T cell receptor beta chain was recovered during a study of blood T cell repertoires in COVID-19. Overall study context: Material from acute and convalescent COVID-19 was sourced from the United States, Italy and Spain.

Participants reported their clinical history, and cohort assignment relied on those reports. Data came from immunoSEQ multiplex PCR; TCRdb stores just in-frame clones and leaves some out. The sample has around 190,000 clones; 88% are singletons. The CDR3 has 16 residues. The V segment lost 1 base and the J segment 3 bases; nucleotides outside the gene matches: 5. Germline V gene lookup returns CDR1 SGHAT and CDR2 FQNNGV. The source of this sequence is a woman aged 18-35 years who had recovered from COVID-19. The sample comprised PBMCs or T cells enriched from blood (not recorded which). The chain has TRBV11-2 and TRBJ1-1; 10 positions agree with TRBD1. The CDR3 DNA reads TGTGCCAGCAGCTTAGTATTAGGGACAGGGGACACTGAAGCTTTCTTT. Translating gives CASSLVLGTGDTEAFF.